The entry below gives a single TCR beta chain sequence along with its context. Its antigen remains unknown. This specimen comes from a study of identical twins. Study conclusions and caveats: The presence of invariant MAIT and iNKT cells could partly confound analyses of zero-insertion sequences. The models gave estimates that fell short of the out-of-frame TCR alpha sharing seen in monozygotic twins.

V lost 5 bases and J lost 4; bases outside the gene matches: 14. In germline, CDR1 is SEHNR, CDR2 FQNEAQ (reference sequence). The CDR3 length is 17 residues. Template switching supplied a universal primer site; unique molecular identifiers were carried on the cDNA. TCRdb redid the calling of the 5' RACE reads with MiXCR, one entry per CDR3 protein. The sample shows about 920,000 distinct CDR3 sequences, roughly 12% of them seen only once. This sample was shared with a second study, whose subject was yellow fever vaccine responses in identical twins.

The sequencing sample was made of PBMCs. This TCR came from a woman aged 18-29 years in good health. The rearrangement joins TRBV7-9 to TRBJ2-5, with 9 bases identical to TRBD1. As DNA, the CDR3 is TGTGCCAGCAGCGAATGGGGTGACAGGGGGATCGGAGAGACCCAGTACTTC. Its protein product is CASSEWGDRGIGETQYF. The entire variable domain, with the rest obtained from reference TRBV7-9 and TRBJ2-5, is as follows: DTGVSQNPRHKITKRGQNVTFRCDPISEHNRLYWYRQTLGQGPEFLTYFQNEAQLEKSRLLSDRFSAERPKGSFSTLEIQRTEQGDSAMYLCASSEWGDRGIGETQYFGPGTRLLVL.